Presented here are 22 T cell receptor beta chains from one specimen sequenced in a study of beta chain features in type 1 diabetes. Study-wide results and caveats: TCRB CDR3 length was moderately but significantly reduced in all four CD4+ subsets of Type 1 diabetes patients.

The antigens these receptors bind are not known. What was sequenced were expressed TCRB transcripts, since all of the isolated RNA had been reverse transcribed. Repertoires were generated with immunoSEQ multiplex PCR, while TCRdb's copy carries only in-frame clones and drops some. The table lists around 250,000 clones, around 21% of them singletons. The sequencing input was naive CD4+ T cells from blood. These receptors were obtained from a middle-aged woman with type 1 diabetes.

The J gene is TRBJ2-7, the V gene TRBV25-1; perhaps TRBD2 as D (5 bases). With 3 bases removed from V and 5 bases from J, the gap between germline ends came to 14 bases. The CDR3 runs 14 residues. Looked up from germline, CDR1 is MGHDK and CDR2 is SYGVNS. CDR3 nucleotides: TGTGCCAGCAGTGAGCCCCTCCACGGGGACGAGCAGTACTTC. Amino acids: CASSEPLHGDEQYF.

A few counts support this clone. The chain employs TRBV5-1 and TRBJ2-7; 7 bases map to TRBD1. With 5 bases clipped from V and 0 bases from J, the junction kept 5 bases outside the gene matches. Germline CDR1 is SGHRS and CDR2 is YFSETQ. CDR3 size: 14 residues. The CDR3 nucleotides are TGCGCCAGCAGAATACAGGGGAGCTCCTACGAGCAGTACTTC. It yields the protein CASRIQGSSYEQYF.

V usage is TRBV7-9 and J usage is TRBJ2-5, with 13 bases matching TRBD2. Germline CDR1 SEHNR, CDR2 FQNEAQ (reference sequence). The CDR3 runs to 16 residues. J lost 3 bases, V lost 5 bases, and 6 bases had no gene match. CDR3 in DNA: TGTGCCAGCAGCCTACAAGGACTAGCGGGGGAAGAGACCCAGTACTTC. Its translation is CASSLQGLAGEETQYF.

This clone turned up a few times. This chain uses TRBV29-1 with TRBJ2-5, with TRBD1 as a possible D gene (5 bases). Germline CDR1 is SQVTM and CDR2 is ANQGSEA. The V end was cut by 7 bases, the J end by 3 bases, with 9 bases between. The CDR3 is 11 amino acids. This CDR3 is CSGWGEETQYF. The CDR3 DNA reads TGCAGCGGCTGGGGCGAAGAGACCCAGTACTTC. The whole variable domain, remainder taken from reference TRBV29-1 and TRBJ2-5, is SAVISQKPSRDICQRGTSLTIQCQVDSQVTMMFWYRQQPGQSLTLIATANQGSEATYESGFVIDKFPISRPNLTFSTLTVSNMSPEDSSIYLCSGWGEETQYFGPGTRLLVL.

There are a few counts of this clone. CDR3 coding DNA: TGCGCCAGCAGCCAAAGGGGGCTCAGGCACACTGAAGCTTTCTTT. This sequence encodes CASSQRGLRHTEAFF. V is TRBV4-3 and J is TRBJ1-1, with 7 bases fitting TRBD1. The V gene's germline CDR1 is LGHNA and CDR2 YSLEER. CDR3 length equals 15 residues. V lost 2 bases, J lost 3 bases, and 6 bases stayed unmatched.

The rearrangement links TRBV28 to TRBJ2-4; 8 bases are a match to TRBD1. The CDR3 consists of 14 residues. Germline CDR1 reads MDHEN; CDR2 reads SYDVKM. V lost 2 bases to trimming and J lost 7 bases; unmatched junction nucleotides: 4. CDR3 coding DNA: TGTGCCAGCAGTTTAGGGCAGGGGGCGAACATTCAGTACTTC. It translates to CASSLGQGANIQYF. Looking up the rest from reference TRBV28 and TRBJ2-4 gives the full variable domain: DVKVTQSSRYLVKRTGEKVFLECVQDMDHENMFWYRQDPGLGLRLIYFSYDVKMKEKGDIPEGYSVSREKKERFSLILESASTNQTSMYLCASSLGQGANIQYFGAGTRLSVL.

This clone has just a few counts. The chain recombines TRBV10-3 with TRBJ1-2, with 8 nucleotides matching TRBD1. V trimming: 5 bases; J trimming: 3 bases; junction bases outside the gene matches: 8. Germline values: CDR1 ENHRY, CDR2 SYGVKD. This CDR3 has 15 residues. This chain's CDR3 is CAISFWGQVDYGYTF. The CDR3 DNA is TGTGCCATCAGTTTTTGGGGACAGGTAGACTATGGCTACACCTTC.

The chain couples TRBV2 to TRBJ1-1; 9 bases agree with TRBD1. V lost 5 bases and J lost 4; bases outside the gene matches: 2. The CDR3 is 13 residues long. CDR1 SNHLY and CDR2 FYNNEI come from the germline V gene. The CDR3 loop is CASSPDRGTEAFF. The CDR3 coding sequence is TGTGCCAGCAGTCCGGACAGGGGCACTGAAGCTTTCTTT.

The chain is built from TRBV5-6 and TRBJ1-1; 10 nucleotides match TRBD1. The CDR3 length is 16 residues. Germline assignment: CDR1 SGHDT and CDR2 YYEEEE. J gave up 5 bases and V 4 bases, and 11 bases lay outside the gene matches. The CDR3: CASSLGTGAWSTEAFF. Here the CDR3 DNA reads TGTGCCAGCAGCCTGGGGACAGGGGCTTGGAGTACTGAAGCTTTCTTT.

This clone was seen a handful of times. The chain recombines TRBV29-1 with TRBJ2-3, with TRBD2 matching over 15 bases. The germline V gene encodes CDR1 SQVTM and CDR2 ANQGSEA. The junction had 7 bases not matched to a gene; V was cut back by 3 bases and J by 6 bases. The CDR3 runs to 16 residues. CDR3 region: CSVDGLAGGPGDTQYF. CDR3 nucleotide sequence: TGCAGCGTTGATGGACTAGCGGGAGGGCCGGGGGATACGCAGTATTTT.

The V gene is TRBV7-2, the J gene TRBJ2-5, with D perhaps matching TRBD1 (6 bases). The CDR3 is 14 residues long. V lost 4 bases, J lost 2 bases, and 11 bases lay in between. Per germline, CDR1 SGHTA and CDR2 FQGNSA. The CDR3 region is CASSSGRGQETQYF. CDR3 DNA: TGTGCCAGCAGCTCAGGCAGGGGTCAAGAGACCCAGTACTTC.

In this sample, this clone turned up a few times. The chain uses TRBV7-9 and TRBJ2-7, with D tentatively TRBD1 (5 bases). V lost 5 bases, J lost 6 bases, and 17 bases lay in between. CDR3 length equals 14 residues. In germline, CDR1 is SEHNR, CDR2 FQNEAQ (reference sequence). CDR3 protein: CASSQGPWTAEQYF. CDR3 nucleotides: TGTGCCAGCAGCCAGGGCCCCTGGACGGCCGAGCAGTACTTC. The full variable domain, in which reference TRBV7-9 and TRBJ2-7 provide the parts outside the CDR3, is DTGVSQNPRHKITKRGQNVTFRCDPISEHNRLYWYRQTLGQGPEFLTYFQNEAQLEKSRLLSDRFSAERPKGSFSTLEIQRTEQGDSAMYLCASSQGPWTAEQYFGPGTRLTVT.

Details on this clone: Other nucleotide sequences from this sample produce the same CDR3. This chain connects TRBV7-9 to TRBJ1-1; no reliable D call. The CDR3 sequence is 11 residues long. Germline lookup yields CDR1 SEHNR and CDR2 FQNEAQ (reference sequence). Trimming shortened V by 1 base and J by 7 bases, and 4 bases separated the two germline ends. CDR3 loop: CASSLGGEAFF. The CDR3 nucleotides read TGTGCCAGCAGCTTAGGCGGTGAAGCTTTCTTT.

This clone has only a few counts. The chain has TRBV4-3 and TRBJ1-1; 7 nucleotides align to TRBD1. The germline CDR1 and CDR2 sequences are LGHNA and YSLEER. V trimming: 2 bases; J trimming: 1 base; junction bases outside the gene matches: 1. The CDR3 contains 14 residues. CDR3 amino acids: CASSQRQGNTEAFF. CDR3 in DNA: TGCGCCAGCAGCCAACGACAGGGGAACACTGAAGCTTTCTTT.

This clone showed up just a few times. The chain couples TRBV5-1 to TRBJ2-1; a possible D gene is TRBD2 (7 bases). The germline V and J ends were trimmed by 4 bases and 6 bases, with 20 bases remaining between them. Germline V CDR1 and CDR2: SGHRS, YFSETQ. The CDR3 covers 16 residues. The CDR3 sequence: CASSPERPGGLNEQFF. CDR3 DNA sequence: TGCGCCAGCAGCCCCGAAAGGCCCGGGGGGCTCAATGAGCAGTTCTTC.

This clone was counted a few times. Other DNA sequences from this sample encode an identical CDR3 as well. The rearrangement links TRBV10-3 to TRBJ2-7; D gene unclear. The germline V and J ends were trimmed by 2 bases and 0 bases, with 5 bases remaining between them. The CDR3 runs 13 residues. Germline V gives CDR1 ENHRY, CDR2 SYGVKD. The CDR3 is CAISESNSYEQYF. The CDR3, as DNA: TGTGCCATCAGTGAGAGCAACTCCTACGAGCAGTACTTC.

The chain is built from TRBV5-6 and TRBJ2-1; 8 nucleotides agree with TRBD2. Germline V CDR1 and CDR2: SGHDT, YYEEEE. The junction had 6 bases not matched to a gene; V was cut back by 9 bases and J by 1 base. CDR3 size: 14 residues. CDR3 residues: CATSRGRSYNEQFF. In DNA form, the CDR3 reads TGTGCCACCTCCCGCGGGAGGTCCTACAATGAGCAGTTCTTC. The full variable domain, rest sourced from reference TRBV5-6 and TRBJ2-1, is DAGVTQSPTHLIKTRGQQVTLRCSPKSGHDTVSWYQQALGQGPQFIFQYYEEEERQRGNFPDRFSGHQFPNYSSELNVNALLLGDSALYLCATSRGRSYNEQFFGPGTRLTVL.

This clone showed up just a few times. The V and J genes are TRBV7-9 and TRBJ2-7; TRBD2 agrees at 7 bases. J gave up 7 bases and V 4 bases, and 4 bases lay outside the gene matches. The CDR3 consists of 12 residues. Germline V lookup: CDR1 SEHNR, CDR2 FQNEAQ (reference sequence). For the CDR3, the DNA is TGTGCCAGCAGCTCGGGACTACCGGAGCAGTACTTC. The encoded protein is CASSSGLPEQYF.

This clone was observed once. J is TRBJ2-1 and V is TRBV12-5; TRBD1 might be the D (6 bases). V dropped 5 bases and J dropped 0 bases, with 11 bases sitting between them. The CDR3 runs 15 residues. Germline CDR1 and CDR2: LGHNT and FRNRAP. CDR3 region: CASGRTEISYNEQFF. CDR3 coding DNA: TGTGCTAGTGGTCGGACAGAGATCTCCTACAATGAGCAGTTCTTC.

This clone was observed a few times. V is TRBV20-1 and J is TRBJ1-2; D is perhaps TRBD1 (6 bases). The CDR3 runs 11 residues. The ends were cut back, 6 bases at V and 8 bases at J, with 13 bases in the middle. Germline CDR1 and CDR2: DFQATT and SNEGSKA (reference sequence). The CDR3 spells CSASAGDGYTF. As DNA, the CDR3 is TGCAGTGCCTCGGCAGGGGACGGCTACACCTTC.

A few counts support this clone. The rearrangement joins TRBV9 to TRBJ1-4; the D is unclear. V was pared by 1 base and J by 8 bases, with 12 bases between. Germline V gene sequence: CDR1 SGDLS, CDR2 YYNGEE. The CDR3 runs to 14 residues. The CDR3 DNA sequence: TGTGCCAGCAGCGTACGCAGCGGCGAGGAAAAACTGTTTTTT. Amino acids: CASSVRSGEEKLFF.

The genes are TRBV6-6 and TRBJ2-7; TRBD1 matches 12 bases. Germline CDR1 is MNHNY and CDR2 is SVGAGI (reference sequence). The CDR3 loop spans 14 amino acids. The junction had 7 bases not matched to a gene; V was cut back by 6 bases and J by 7 bases. The CDR3 DNA reads as TGTGCCAGCAGCTGGGGACAGGGGGCTGGAGAGCAGTACTTC. It specifies CASSWGQGAGEQYF.